This T cell receptor beta chain was identified in a study of OX40 agonist ivuxolimab in advanced cancers. Study-wide context: Ivuxolimab, which targeted the costimulatory receptor OX40 (CD134), was an agonistic, fully human IgG2 monoclonal antibody. Intravenous ivuxolimab was administered to patients every 2 weeks at six dose levels: 0.01, 0.1, 0.3, 1.5, 3 and 10 mg/kg. Of the approximately 53 patients in dose escalation, around 19 had hepatocellular carcinoma, approximately 15 had melanoma, 9 had renal cell carcinoma and 9 had head and neck cancer. The dose-escalation cohort was about 87% male with a mean age of about 58 years, ranging from 23 to 79. Prior anti-PD-1, anti-PD-L1 or anti-CTLA-4 therapy was permitted, and about 40% of dose-escalation patients had received checkpoint inhibitors. Partial responses occurred in three dose-escalation patients, of whom one had hepatocellular carcinoma and two had cutaneous melanoma. The point of sequencing TCRbeta in the periphery was to test whether ivuxolimab changed TCR sequence diversity and drove clonal T-cell expansion. The paper covers the monotherapy dose-escalation part of the phase I ivuxolimab trial, which included N ≈ 50 patients. Overall study results and their limits: Antigen specificity was not determined for the clonally expanded peripheral T cells. On average, CD8+ T cells showed more expanded clones than CD4+ T cells after ivuxolimab. Clonal expansion of both CD4+ and CD8+ blood T cells was observed from baseline to week 6 at doses 0.1 to 3.0 mg/kg. In the 0.1-3.0 mg/kg groups, partial responders had among the lowest normalized peripheral clonal expansion, particularly in CD8+ T cells. Low levels of normalized T-cell clonal expansion were also shown by some nonresponding patients.

V sheds 5 bases and J sheds 4 bases, leaving 17 bases between their ends. The CDR3 runs 15 residues from the cysteine to the phenylalanine. Just CDR3 DNA is preserved here, 45 bases in frame from base 1. The germline V gene yields SGHAT for CDR1 and FQNNGV for CDR2. Genomic DNA was isolated from the sorted cells so that the TCRbeta CDR3 region could be sequenced. The immunoSEQ Assay was used to sequence the TCRbeta CDR3 regions. TCRdb carries this immuneACCESS record with in-frame sequences only. Its versions omit some clonotypes, under half of them owing to an unresolved V gene in the studies checked, with the rest unexplained. The sample data list 65,000 to 100,000 clones, and around nine tenths of these were observed just once. Jointly, the top ten make up roughly 0.8% of the sample. A note on this clone: The clone's antigen remains unknown. No base quality information exists; no much larger clone differs at one position.

Patients with autoimmune disease history or receiving systemic immunosuppression were excluded from the trial. In every dose cohort, peripheral blood was drawn for TCR sequencing at baseline, cycle 4 day 1, and cycle 7 day 1. The samples were drawn from a first-in-human, open-label, multicenter phase I dose-escalation trial of ivuxolimab. Adults with locally advanced or metastatic head and neck squamous cell, hepatocellular, melanoma or renal cell carcinoma were enrolled in the trial. Before TCR sequencing, CD4+ and CD8+ T cells were separately sorted from peripheral blood. The clonotype originates from an adult with an advanced solid tumor such as melanoma, head and neck, liver or kidney cancer. The rearrangement joined TRBV11-2 to TRBJ2-5; a weak D assignment points to TRBD2 (6 bases agree). Sequenced material: CD4+ or CD8+ T cells sorted from blood, taken in a trial of the OX40 agonist ivuxolimab. This receptor has the CDR3 CASSPFVGGRETQYF. Here is the DNA: TGTGCCAGCAGCCCATTCGTCGGGGGACGAGAGACCCAGTACTTC.